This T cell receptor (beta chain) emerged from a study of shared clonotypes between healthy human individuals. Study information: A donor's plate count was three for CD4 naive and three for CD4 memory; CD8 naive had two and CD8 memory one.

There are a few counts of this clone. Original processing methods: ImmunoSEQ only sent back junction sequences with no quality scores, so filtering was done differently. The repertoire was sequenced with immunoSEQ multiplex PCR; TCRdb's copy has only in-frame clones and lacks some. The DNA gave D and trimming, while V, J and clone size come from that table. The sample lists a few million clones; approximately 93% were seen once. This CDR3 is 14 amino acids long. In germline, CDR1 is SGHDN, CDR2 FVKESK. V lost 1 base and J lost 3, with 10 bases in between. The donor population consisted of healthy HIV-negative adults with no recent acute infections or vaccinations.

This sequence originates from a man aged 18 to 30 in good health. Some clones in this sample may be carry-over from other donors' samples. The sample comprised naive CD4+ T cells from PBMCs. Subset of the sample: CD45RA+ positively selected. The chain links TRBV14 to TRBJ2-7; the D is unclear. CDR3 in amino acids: CASSQAYRNYEQYF. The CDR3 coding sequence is TGTGCCAGCAGCCAAGCTTACCGTAACTACGAGCAGTACTTC.